A single sample is the source of the 15 T cell receptor beta chains below, sequenced in a study of neurological immune-mediated disorders. As for time point: longitudinal time-point 1 (baseline). TCRdb re-analysed the 5' RACE reads in MiXCR, keeping a single row per CDR3 protein. The sample includes tens of thousands of distinct CDR3 sequences, less than 3.5% seen only once; the top ten take around 7.7%. The sample consisted of PBMCs. The receptors stem from an older woman with multiple sclerosis.

This clonotype was counted at least ten times. The genes are TRBV10-3 and TRBJ2-5, with D possibly matching TRBD1 (6 bases). Germline lookup yields CDR1 ENHRY and CDR2 SYGVKD. The CDR3 runs 15 residues. The V gene lost 0 bases and the J gene lost 5 bases, with 13 bases spanning the gap. CDR3 loop: CAISESNRVGETQYF. In DNA, the CDR3 is TGTGCCATCAGTGAGTCGAACAGGGTTGGCGAGACCCAGTACTTC.

This clonotype was seen many times. V and J are TRBV5-1 and TRBJ2-1; possible D gene TRBD1, 5 bases. Between the trimmed V and J ends, which lost 4 bases and 7 bases, there was a span of 9 bases. The CDR3 is 12 residues long. The germline CDR1 and CDR2 sequences are SGHRS and YFSETQ. The CDR3 loop is CASSAAGNEQFF. CDR3 bases: TGCGCCAGCAGCGCGGCAGGGAATGAGCAGTTCTTC.

This clonotype was seen repeatedly, ten times or more. This rearrangement joins TRBV3-1 to TRBJ2-1; no firm D call. This CDR3 has 12 amino acids. V lost 5 bases and J 4 bases, leaving 6 bases between the germline ends. Per the germline V gene, CDR1 is LGHDT and CDR2 is YNNKEL (reference sequence). The CDR3 nucleotides are TGTGCCAGCAGCGATAGGTACAATGAGCAGTTCTTC. Its protein is CASSDRYNEQFF.

This clonotype was detected many times. The chain uses TRBV7-8 and TRBJ2-4; D call uncertain. Germline loops: CDR1 SGHVS, CDR2 FQNEAQ. V was shortened by 2 bases and J by 0 bases, with 5 bases between the two germline ends. The CDR3 spans 14 residues. CDR3 in amino acids: CASSLNLAKNIQYF. The CDR3 bases are TGTGCCAGCAGCTTAAACCTAGCCAAAAACATTCAGTACTTC.

As concerns this clonotype: The junction departs from the called germline gene at one end, perhaps through a read error. The J gene is TRBJ2-1, the V gene TRBV7-8, with a possible D match to TRBD2 (6 bases). The germline V gene has CDR1 SGHVS and CDR2 FQNEAQ. This CDR3 is built from 17 residues. The chain's CDR3 is CASSLEALAPGLNAQFF. CDR3 bases: TGTGCCAGCAGCTTAGAAGCGCTAGCGCCGGGCCTCAATGCGCAGTTCTTC. Using reference TRBV7-8 and TRBJ2-1 for the parts outside the CDR3, the full variable domain is GAGVSQSPRYKVAKRGQDVALRCDPISGHVSLFWYQQALGQGPEFLTYFQNEAQLDKSGLPSDRFFAERPEGSVSTLKIQRTQQEDSAVYLCASSLEALAPGLNAQFFGPGTRLTVL.

The rearrangement uses TRBV7-8 and TRBJ2-3; 7 bases fit TRBD1. V trimming: 5 bases; J trimming: 3 bases; junction bases outside the gene matches: 8. Germline V gives CDR1 SGHVS, CDR2 FQNEAQ. The CDR3 has 15 residues. CDR3 in amino acids: CASSHRDSSTDTQYF. The CDR3 nucleotides read TGTGCCAGCAGCCACCGGGACAGCTCTACAGATACGCAGTATTTT.

This clonotype appeared many times. In DNA, the CDR3 is TGCGCCAGCAGCTTGTCGCCGGGGGAGCTGTTTTTT. Its protein product is CASSLSPGELFF. The chain recombines TRBV5-1 with TRBJ2-2; D unresolved. The CDR3 sequence is 12 residues long. Per the germline V gene, CDR1 is SGHRS and CDR2 is YFSETQ. Trimming left V 1 base short and J 8 bases short, with 6 bases between.

This clonotype was picked up many times. The chain links TRBV30 to TRBJ1-1; 10 bases fit TRBD1. The CDR3 consists of 16 residues. V lost 7 bases, J lost 0 bases, and 11 bases stayed unmatched. Per germline, CDR1 GTSNPN and CDR2 SVGIG (reference sequence). This chain's CDR3 is CASTPRDRGMNTEAFF. The CDR3 nucleotides read TGTGCCTCAACTCCTCGGGACAGGGGCATGAACACTGAAGCTTTCTTT.

This clonotype was seen at least ten times. V usage is TRBV20-1 and J usage is TRBJ1-1; D is unresolved. Trimming took off 5 bases at V and 6 bases at J, with 13 bases between the two ends. The germline V gene has CDR1 DFQATT and CDR2 SNEGSKA (reference sequence). CDR3 size: 12 residues. The CDR3 bases are TGCAGTGCTTTAAATGGAGGGTCTGAAGCTTTCTTT. Translated: CSALNGGSEAFF.

This clonotype was found many times. The chain couples TRBV3-1 to TRBJ2-1, with D possibly being TRBD2 (5 bases). CDR1 is LGHDT and CDR2 is YNNKEL in the germline V gene (reference sequence). V was pared by 4 bases and J by 2 bases, with 12 bases between. This CDR3 region has 15 residues. This chain's CDR3 is CASSPTPGTYNEQFF. Here the CDR3 DNA reads TGTGCCAGCAGCCCCACCCCGGGAACCTACAATGAGCAGTTCTTC.

This clonotype was recorded at least ten times. The rearrangement uses TRBV5-1 and TRBJ2-7; 7 nucleotides align to TRBD1. Germline lookup yields CDR1 SGHRS and CDR2 YFSETQ. This CDR3 has 14 amino acids. The J segment lost 0 bases and the V segment lost 4 bases, leaving 4 bases of the junction unmatched. CDR3 protein: CASSRTGSSYEQYF. In DNA form, the CDR3 reads TGCGCCAGCAGCCGGACAGGATCCTCCTACGAGCAGTACTTC.

This clonotype came up many times. The CDR3 is CASSLARGGTEAFF. CDR3 in DNA: TGCGCCAGCAGCTTGGCCCGGGGTGGCACTGAAGCTTTCTTT. The V and J genes are TRBV5-1 and TRBJ1-1, with D uncertain. Germline V gene lookup returns CDR1 SGHRS and CDR2 YFSETQ. The CDR3 totals 14 residues. V dropped 0 bases and J dropped 4 bases, with 10 bases sitting between them.

At least ten counts were recorded for this clonotype. V and J are TRBV6-5 and TRBJ1-6, with 7 nucleotides matching TRBD1. V lost 0 bases and J lost 9; bases outside the gene matches: 5. Germline-derived CDR1 and CDR2 are MNHEY and SVGAGI. The CDR3 contains 15 residues. The CDR3 sequence is CASSYSSQGGSPLHF. CDR3 nucleotide sequence: TGTGCCAGCAGTTACTCGTCGCAGGGGGGTTCACCCCTCCACTTT.

The table lists this clonotype with many counts. The chain couples TRBV3-1 to TRBJ2-7; 7 nucleotides agree with TRBD1. The CDR3 has 15 amino acids. With 2 bases clipped from V and 2 bases from J, the junction kept 6 bases outside the gene matches. CDR1 and CDR2 (germline): LGHDT, YNNKEL (reference sequence). The CDR3 sequence: CASSQQTGAAYEQYF. CDR3 DNA sequence: TGTGCCAGCAGCCAACAAACAGGGGCAGCCTACGAGCAGTACTTC.

This clonotype was seen repeatedly, ten times or more. The chain uses TRBV5-1 and TRBJ2-1, with 7 bases identical to TRBD2. The CDR3 consists of 17 residues. Trimming cost V 6 bases and J 3 bases; bases outside gene matches: 15. Germline CDR1 and CDR2: SGHRS and YFSETQ. CDR3 nucleotides: TGCGCCAGCACCCCCGGATGGGGCACGGGGGGCTACAATGAGCAGTTCTTC. Protein: CASTPGWGTGGYNEQFF.